The clone carrying this TCR beta chain was observed a few times. As yet, its antigen is unknown. This sample was included in a study of post-analysis software for immune sequencing data. Findings and limits, study-wide: The study found TRBV5-6, TRBV5-1 and TRBV20-1 among a handful of TRBV segments more frequent in patients than controls.

The TCR beta cDNA libraries carried unique molecular identifiers. TCRdb fed the PCR reads into MiXCR, producing one record per CDR3 protein. This sample has 750,000 to 900,000 distinct CDR3 sequences, with around 42% found just once. The J segment lost 7 bases and the V segment lost 4 bases, leaving 10 bases of the junction unmatched. CDR1 KGHSH and CDR2 LQKENI come from the germline V gene. This CDR3 is 15 amino acids long. The sequenced material came from blood. J is TRBJ2-4 and V is TRBV18, with 7 nucleotides matching TRBD1. This clonotype was obtained from a girl aged 10 to 17 with multiple sclerosis. The CDR3 nucleotides read TGTGCCAGCTCACACCCGACAGGGCCGGGTAACATTCAGTACTTC. This sequence encodes CASSHPTGPGNIQYF.